This T cell receptor (beta chain) was sequenced in a study of neoadjuvant anti-PD-1 for oral cavity cancer. Turning to the study itself: Around day 43, patients without progression received a fourth nivolumab dose before surgery.

As concerns this clone: Its target is not known.

With 6 bases removed from V and 6 bases from J, the gap between germline ends came to 17 bases. Germline CDR1 reads MNHEY; CDR2 reads SVGAGI. The CDR3 consists of 14 residues. Overall study results and limits: Each response group had just three patients in TCR analyses.

Assay: immunoSEQ multiplex PCR; the TCRdb copy retains only in-frame clones and omits some. This sample yields nearly 7,000 clones, of which 74% are seen a single time; approximately 3.3% belongs to the top ten. The source was PBMCs, collected before nivolumab (anti-PD-1) treatment. This rearrangement joins TRBV6-5 to TRBJ1-2, with a tentative D call TRBD1 (6 bases). The TCR comes from a person aged 40 to 85 with oral cavity squamous cell carcinoma. The CDR3 DNA reads TGTGCCAGCAGCGCACAGGGAGTCTCGCATGGCTACACCTTC. This codes for CASSAQGVSHGYTF.